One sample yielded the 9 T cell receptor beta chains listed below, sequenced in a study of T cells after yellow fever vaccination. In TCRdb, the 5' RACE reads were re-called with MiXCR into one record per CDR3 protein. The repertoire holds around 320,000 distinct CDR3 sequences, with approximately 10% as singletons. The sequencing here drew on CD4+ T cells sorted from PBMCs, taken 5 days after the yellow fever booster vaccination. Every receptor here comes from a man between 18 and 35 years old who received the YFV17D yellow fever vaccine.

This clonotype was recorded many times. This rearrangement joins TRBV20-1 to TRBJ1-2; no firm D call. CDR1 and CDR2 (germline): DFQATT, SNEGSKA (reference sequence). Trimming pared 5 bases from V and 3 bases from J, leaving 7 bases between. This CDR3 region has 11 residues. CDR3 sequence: CSAPRDYGYTF. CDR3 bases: TGCAGTGCTCCCCGGGACTATGGCTACACCTTC.

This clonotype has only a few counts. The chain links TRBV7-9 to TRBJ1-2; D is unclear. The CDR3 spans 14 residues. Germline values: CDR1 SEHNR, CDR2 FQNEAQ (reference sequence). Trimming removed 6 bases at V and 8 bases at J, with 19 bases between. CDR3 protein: CASRLEGRGRGYTF. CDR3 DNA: TGTGCCAGCAGACTAGAGGGTCGCGGCAGGGGCTACACCTTC.

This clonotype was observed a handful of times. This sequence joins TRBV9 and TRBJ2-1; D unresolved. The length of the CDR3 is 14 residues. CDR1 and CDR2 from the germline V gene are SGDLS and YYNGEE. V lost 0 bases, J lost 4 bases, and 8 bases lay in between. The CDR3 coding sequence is TGTGCCAGCAGCGTAGGCGACTTATACAATGAGCAGTTCTTC. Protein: CASSVGDLYNEQFF.

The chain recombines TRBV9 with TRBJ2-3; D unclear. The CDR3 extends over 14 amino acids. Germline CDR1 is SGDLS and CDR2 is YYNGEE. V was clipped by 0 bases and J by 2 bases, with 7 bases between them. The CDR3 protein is CASSVVGSTDTQYF. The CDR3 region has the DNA TGTGCCAGCAGCGTAGTCGGGTCCACAGATACGCAGTATTTT. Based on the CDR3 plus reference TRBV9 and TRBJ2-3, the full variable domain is DSGVTQTPKHLITATGQRVTLRCSPRSGDLSVYWYQQSLDQGLQFLIQYYNGEERAKGNILERFSAQQFPDLHSELNLSSLELGDSALYFCASSVVGSTDTQYFGPGTRLTVL.

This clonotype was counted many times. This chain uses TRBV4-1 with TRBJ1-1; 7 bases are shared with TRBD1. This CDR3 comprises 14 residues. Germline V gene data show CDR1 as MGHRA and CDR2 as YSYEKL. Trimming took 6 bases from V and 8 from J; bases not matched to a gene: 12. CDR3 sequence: CASRRETGYSEAFF. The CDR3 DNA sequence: TGCGCCAGCAGACGAGAGACAGGGTATTCGGAAGCTTTCTTT.

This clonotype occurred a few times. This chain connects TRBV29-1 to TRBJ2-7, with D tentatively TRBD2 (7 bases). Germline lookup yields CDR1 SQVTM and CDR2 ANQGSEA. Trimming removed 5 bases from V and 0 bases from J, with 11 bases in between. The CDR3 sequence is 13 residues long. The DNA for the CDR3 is TGCAGCGTTCGGGGGGCTTTCTCCTACGAGCAGTACTTC. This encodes CSVRGAFSYEQYF.

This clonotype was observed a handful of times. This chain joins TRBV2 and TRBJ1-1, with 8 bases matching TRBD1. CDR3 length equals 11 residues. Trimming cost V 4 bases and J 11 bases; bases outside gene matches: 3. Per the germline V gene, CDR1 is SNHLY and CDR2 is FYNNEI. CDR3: CASSGQGTAFF. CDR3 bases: TGTGCCAGCAGTGGACAGGGGACGGCTTTCTTT.

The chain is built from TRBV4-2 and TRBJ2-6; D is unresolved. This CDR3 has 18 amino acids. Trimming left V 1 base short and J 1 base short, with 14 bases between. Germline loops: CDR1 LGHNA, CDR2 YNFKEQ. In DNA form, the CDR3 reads TGTGCCAGCAGCCAAGTGGGCAGTTACACTTCTGGGGCCAACGTCCTGACTTTC. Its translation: CASSQVGSYTSGANVLTF.

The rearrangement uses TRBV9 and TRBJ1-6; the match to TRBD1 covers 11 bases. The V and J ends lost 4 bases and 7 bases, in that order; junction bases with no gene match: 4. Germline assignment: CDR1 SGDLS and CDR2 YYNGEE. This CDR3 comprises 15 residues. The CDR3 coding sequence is TGTGCCAGCAGCCCCTGGACAGGGGGCAATTCACCCCTCCACTTT. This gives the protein CASSPWTGGNSPLHF. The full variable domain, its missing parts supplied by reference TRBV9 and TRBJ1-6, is DSGVTQTPKHLITATGQRVTLRCSPRSGDLSVYWYQQSLDQGLQFLIQYYNGEERAKGNILERFSAQQFPDLHSELNLSSLELGDSALYFCASSPWTGGNSPLHFGNGTRLTVT.